This T cell receptor (beta chain) was identified during a study of tumor-infiltrating lymphocytes in glioblastoma multiforme. Three nested ARM-PCR rounds with V-beta and C-beta primers built TCRB libraries. Using its own MiXCR run on the multiplex PCR reads, TCRdb lists one record per CDR3 protein. Here the sample spans more than 13,000 distinct CDR3 sequences, 70% to 75% being singletons. This clonotype was seen ten or more times. One end of the junction fails to match germline, which may point to a read error. The TCR sequence derives from a male donor with glioblastoma. Sequencing was performed on brain tumor tissue.

CDR3 bases: TGTGCCAGCAGTGAGGGAGACTTTAGGAACACTGAAGCTTCCTTT. Protein: CASSEGDFRNTEASF. The chain uses TRBV11-3 and TRBJ1-1; D is unresolved. Germline V lookup: CDR1 SGHNT, CDR2 YENEEA. The CDR3 runs to 15 residues.